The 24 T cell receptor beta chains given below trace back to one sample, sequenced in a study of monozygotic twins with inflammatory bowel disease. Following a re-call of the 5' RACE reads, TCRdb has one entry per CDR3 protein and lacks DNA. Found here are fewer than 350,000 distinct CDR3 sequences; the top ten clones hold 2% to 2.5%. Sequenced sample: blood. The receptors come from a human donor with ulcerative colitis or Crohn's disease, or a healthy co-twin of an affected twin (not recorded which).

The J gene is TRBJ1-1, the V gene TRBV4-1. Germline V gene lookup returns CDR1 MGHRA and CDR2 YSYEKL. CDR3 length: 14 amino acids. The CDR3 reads CASRLGTQGREAFF.

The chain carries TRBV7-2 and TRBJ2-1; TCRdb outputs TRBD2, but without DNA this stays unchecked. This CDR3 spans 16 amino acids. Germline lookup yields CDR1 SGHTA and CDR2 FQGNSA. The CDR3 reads CASSPSSASGNNEQFF.

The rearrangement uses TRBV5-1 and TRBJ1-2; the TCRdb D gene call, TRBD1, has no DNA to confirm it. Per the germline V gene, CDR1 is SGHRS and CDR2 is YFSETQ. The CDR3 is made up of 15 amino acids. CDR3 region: CASSPSIFGTEGYTF.

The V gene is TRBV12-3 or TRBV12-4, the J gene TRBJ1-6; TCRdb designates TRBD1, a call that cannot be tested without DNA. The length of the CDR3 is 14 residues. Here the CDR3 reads CASSLTGVASPLHF.

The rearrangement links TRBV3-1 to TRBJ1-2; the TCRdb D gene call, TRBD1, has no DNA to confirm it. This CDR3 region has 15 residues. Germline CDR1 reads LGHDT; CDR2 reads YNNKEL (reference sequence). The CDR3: CASSQEFTGAQGYTF. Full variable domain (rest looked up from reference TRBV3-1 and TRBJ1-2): DTAVSQTPKYLVTQMGNDKSIKCEQNLGHDTMYWYKQDSKKFLKIMFSYNNKELIINETVPNRFSPKSPDKAHLNLHINSLELGDSAVYFCASSQEFTGAQGYTFGSGTRLTVV.

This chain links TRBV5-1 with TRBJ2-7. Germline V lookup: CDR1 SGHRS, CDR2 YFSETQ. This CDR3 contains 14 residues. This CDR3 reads CASSLNNLSYEQYF. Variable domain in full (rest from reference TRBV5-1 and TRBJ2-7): KAGVTQTPRYLIKTRGQQVTLSCSPISGHRSVSWYQQTPGQGLQFLFEYFSETQRNKGNFPGRFSGRQFSNSRSEMNVSTLELGDSALYLCASSLNNLSYEQYFGPGTRLTVT.

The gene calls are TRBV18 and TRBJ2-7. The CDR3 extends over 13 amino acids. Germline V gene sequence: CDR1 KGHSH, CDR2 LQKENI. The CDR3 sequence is CASSPSASYEQYF.

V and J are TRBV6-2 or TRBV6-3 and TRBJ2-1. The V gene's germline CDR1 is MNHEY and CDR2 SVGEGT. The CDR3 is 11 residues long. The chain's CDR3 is CASTGWYEQFF.

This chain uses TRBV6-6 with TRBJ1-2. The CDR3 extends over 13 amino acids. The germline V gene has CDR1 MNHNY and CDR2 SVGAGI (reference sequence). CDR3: CASSTRGSHGYTF.

The CDR3: CASSQYDKGTEAFF. The chain employs TRBV3-1 and TRBJ1-1; the TCRdb D gene call, TRBD1, has no DNA to confirm it. Germline assignment: CDR1 LGHDT and CDR2 YNNKEL (reference sequence). The CDR3 is made up of 14 amino acids.

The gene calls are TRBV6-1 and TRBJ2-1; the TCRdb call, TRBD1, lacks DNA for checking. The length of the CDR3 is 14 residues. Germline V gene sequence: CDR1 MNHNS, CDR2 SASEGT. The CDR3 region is CATTRSPSYNEQFF.

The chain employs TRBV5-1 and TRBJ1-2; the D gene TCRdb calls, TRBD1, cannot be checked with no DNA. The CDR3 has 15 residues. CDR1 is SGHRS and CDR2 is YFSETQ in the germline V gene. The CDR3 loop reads CASSLERQGGYGYTF.

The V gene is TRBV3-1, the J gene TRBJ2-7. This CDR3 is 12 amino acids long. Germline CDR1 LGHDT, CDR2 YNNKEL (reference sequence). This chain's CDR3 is CASSGNRYEQYF.

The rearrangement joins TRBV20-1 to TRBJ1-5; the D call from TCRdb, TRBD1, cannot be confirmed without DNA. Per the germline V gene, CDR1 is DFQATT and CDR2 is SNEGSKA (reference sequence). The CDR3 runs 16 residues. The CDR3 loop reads CSASPLSGNSAQPQHF.

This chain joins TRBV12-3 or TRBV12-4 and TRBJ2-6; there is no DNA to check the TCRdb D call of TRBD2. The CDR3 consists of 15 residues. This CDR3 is CASSPSGTGANVLTF.

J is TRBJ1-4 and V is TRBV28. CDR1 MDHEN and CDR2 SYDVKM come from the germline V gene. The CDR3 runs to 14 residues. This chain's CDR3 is CASSLWVGEEKLFF.

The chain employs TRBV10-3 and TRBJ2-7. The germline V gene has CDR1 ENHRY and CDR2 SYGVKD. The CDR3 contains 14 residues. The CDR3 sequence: CAISDGTISYEQYF.

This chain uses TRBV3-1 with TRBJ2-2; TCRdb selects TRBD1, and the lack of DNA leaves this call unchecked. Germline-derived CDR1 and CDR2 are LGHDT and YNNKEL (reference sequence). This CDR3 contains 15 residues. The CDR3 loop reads CASSQDAGGSGELFF. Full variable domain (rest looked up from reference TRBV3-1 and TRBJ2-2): DTAVSQTPKYLVTQMGNDKSIKCEQNLGHDTMYWYKQDSKKFLKIMFSYNNKELIINETVPNRFSPKSPDKAHLNLHINSLELGDSAVYFCASSQDAGGSGELFFGEGSRLTVL.

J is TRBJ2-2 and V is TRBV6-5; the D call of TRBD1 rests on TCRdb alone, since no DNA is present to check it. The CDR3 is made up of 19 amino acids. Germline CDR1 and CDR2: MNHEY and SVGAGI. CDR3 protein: CASSYSGTRKRTNTGELFF.

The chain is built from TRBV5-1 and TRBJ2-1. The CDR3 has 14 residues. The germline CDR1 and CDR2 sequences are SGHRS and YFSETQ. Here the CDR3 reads CASSLERFYNEQFF. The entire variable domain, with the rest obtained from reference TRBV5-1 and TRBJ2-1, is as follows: KAGVTQTPRYLIKTRGQQVTLSCSPISGHRSVSWYQQTPGQGLQFLFEYFSETQRNKGNFPGRFSGRQFSNSRSEMNVSTLELGDSALYLCASSLERFYNEQFFGPGTRLTVL.

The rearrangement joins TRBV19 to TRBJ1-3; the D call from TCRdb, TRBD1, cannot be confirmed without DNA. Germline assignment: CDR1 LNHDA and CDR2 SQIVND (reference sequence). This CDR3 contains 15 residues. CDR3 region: CASSPGTPVGNTIYF.

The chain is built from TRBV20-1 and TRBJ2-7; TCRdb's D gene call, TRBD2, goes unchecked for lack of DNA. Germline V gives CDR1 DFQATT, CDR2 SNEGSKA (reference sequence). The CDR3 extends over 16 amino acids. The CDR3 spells CSARVVASGLTYEQYF.

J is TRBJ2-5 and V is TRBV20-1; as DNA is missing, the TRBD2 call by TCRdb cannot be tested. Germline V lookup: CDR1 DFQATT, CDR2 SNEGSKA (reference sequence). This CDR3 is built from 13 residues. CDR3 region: CSARAVGGGTQYF.

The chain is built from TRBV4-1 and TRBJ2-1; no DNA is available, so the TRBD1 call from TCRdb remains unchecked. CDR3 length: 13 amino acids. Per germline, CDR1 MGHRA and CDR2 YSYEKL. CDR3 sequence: CASSQGDRGGPFF.